This note documents a single T cell receptor (beta chain) sequence. This clonotype has a count of ten or more. Its antigen has not been determined. No base quality values were provided; no much bigger clone lies one nucleotide off. The germline V gene supplies CDR1 SQVTM and CDR2 ANQGSEA. From cysteine to phenylalanine, the CDR3 is 14 amino acids long. Only the CDR3 region is kept as DNA, spanning 42 bases read in frame from base 1. V is cut back by 6 bases and J by 5 bases, with 10 bases in the junction unmatched. This specimen belongs to a study of identical twins listed by TCRdb under 2016. General notes on the study: To test whether fetal clonotypes persist, this study deep-sequenced TCR alpha and beta repertoires from monozygotic twins, from unrelated adults of various ages, and from cord blood. To rule out contamination, the twin experiments were replicated at different times with different library preparation protocols. Overall study outcomes, separate from this receptor: Compared with coincidental sharing between unrelated individuals, an excess of low generation-probability sequences was observed among out-of-frame TCR alpha sequences shared between twins. Fewer insertions were carried by abundant cord blood beta clonotypes, a similar but weaker trend appeared in young adult naive repertoires, and no such trend appeared in memory repertoires. Because the same donors could not be followed over many years, the conclusions depended on cross-sectional statistical analysis. Excess twin sharing in beta out-of-frame sequences was weaker because fewer shared sequences lowered the signal-to-noise ratio. Recombination models systematically underestimated out-of-frame TCR alpha sharing in monozygotic twins but agreed with sharing between unrelated individuals. Invariant T cells such as MAIT and iNKT could partly confound zero-insertion analyses, though diverse VJ usage argued against this for most clonotypes.

Library preparation used 5' RACE. The run used an Illumina HiSeq 2000. A universal primer binding site was introduced by template switching, and a unique molecular identifier was present in the final cDNA, enabling accurate counting of TCR cDNA molecules. Specific primers in the conserved constant-segment region were used to synthesize first-strand cDNA for the TCR alpha and beta chains. To control for contamination, every cDNA library was double barcoded, receiving both a SMART-Mk sample barcode and Illumina barcodes. TruSeq adapter sequences, together with Illumina sample barcodes, were added in two successive PCR steps. TCR alpha and beta cDNA libraries were sequenced on the Illumina HiSeq platform with custom primers. Turning to the authors' computational methods: Raw reads were processed with MiGEC to extract unique molecular identifiers, and MiXCR was used to determine CDR3 positions. For each individual, recombination models were inferred using an EM algorithm with the repgenHMM and IGoR tools. The tcR package in R was used for shared clonotype analysis, with sharing normalized by the product of cloneset sizes. Out-of-frame nonproductive sequences were analyzed to study raw recombination free of thymic and clonal selection effects. TCRdb trimmed public reads at Q25 via fastp, called clones via MiXCR and kept in-frame beta chains. Each record represents a unique CDR3 protein, reported with the most common genes and DNA among its rows. The V and J calls come from TCRdb's annotation, not from the publication. The sample table records approximately 670,000 distinct CDR3 sequences; around 6.1% of these occur just once. Of the sample, under 2% falls within the top ten clones.

Every donor was a healthy Caucasian. The researchers also sequenced three unrelated adults who were not twins: a male aged 18 to 30, a male aged 50 to 59, and a female aged 50 to 59. Miltenyi CD45RO+ enrichment and human naive T-cell isolation kits were used to isolate memory (CD45RO+) and naive T cells from PBMC. The sample was naive T cells sorted from blood. According to the study, the label for this sample's cell subset or site signals: cells isolated with a human naive T-cell isolation kit. The sequence derives from a man aged 18 to 30 in good health. In this chain, TRBV29-1 is recombined with TRBJ2-1; the junction holds 7 bases that match TRBD2. The nucleotides are TGCAGCGTGCGTAAACTTCTAGCGGACAATGAGCAGTTCTTC. Its protein is CSVRKLLADNEQFF.